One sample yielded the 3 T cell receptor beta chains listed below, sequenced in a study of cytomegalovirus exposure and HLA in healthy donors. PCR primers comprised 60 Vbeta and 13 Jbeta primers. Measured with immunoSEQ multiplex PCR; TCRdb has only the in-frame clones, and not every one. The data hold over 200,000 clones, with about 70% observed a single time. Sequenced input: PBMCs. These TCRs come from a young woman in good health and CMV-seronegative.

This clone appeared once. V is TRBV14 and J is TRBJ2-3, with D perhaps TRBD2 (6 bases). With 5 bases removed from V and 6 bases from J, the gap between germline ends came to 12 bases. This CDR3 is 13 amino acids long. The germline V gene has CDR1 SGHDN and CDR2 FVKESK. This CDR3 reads CASSAGGSDTQYF. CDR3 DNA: TGTGCCAGCAGCGCTGGGGGGAGTGATACGCAGTATTTT.

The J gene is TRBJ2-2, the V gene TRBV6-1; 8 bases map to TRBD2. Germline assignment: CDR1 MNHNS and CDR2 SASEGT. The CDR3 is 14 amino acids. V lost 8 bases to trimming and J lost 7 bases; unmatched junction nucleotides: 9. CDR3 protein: CASSSSGVSGELFF. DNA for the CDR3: TGTGCCAGCTCCAGTAGCGGGGTGAGCGGGGAGCTGTTTTTT.

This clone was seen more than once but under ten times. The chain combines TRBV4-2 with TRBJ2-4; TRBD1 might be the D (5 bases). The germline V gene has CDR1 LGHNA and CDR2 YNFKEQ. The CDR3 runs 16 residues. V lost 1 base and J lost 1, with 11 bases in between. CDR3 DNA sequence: TGTGCCAGCAGCCAAGCAGGGCTTCGGGCCAAAAACATTCAGTACTTC. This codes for CASSQAGLRAKNIQYF.